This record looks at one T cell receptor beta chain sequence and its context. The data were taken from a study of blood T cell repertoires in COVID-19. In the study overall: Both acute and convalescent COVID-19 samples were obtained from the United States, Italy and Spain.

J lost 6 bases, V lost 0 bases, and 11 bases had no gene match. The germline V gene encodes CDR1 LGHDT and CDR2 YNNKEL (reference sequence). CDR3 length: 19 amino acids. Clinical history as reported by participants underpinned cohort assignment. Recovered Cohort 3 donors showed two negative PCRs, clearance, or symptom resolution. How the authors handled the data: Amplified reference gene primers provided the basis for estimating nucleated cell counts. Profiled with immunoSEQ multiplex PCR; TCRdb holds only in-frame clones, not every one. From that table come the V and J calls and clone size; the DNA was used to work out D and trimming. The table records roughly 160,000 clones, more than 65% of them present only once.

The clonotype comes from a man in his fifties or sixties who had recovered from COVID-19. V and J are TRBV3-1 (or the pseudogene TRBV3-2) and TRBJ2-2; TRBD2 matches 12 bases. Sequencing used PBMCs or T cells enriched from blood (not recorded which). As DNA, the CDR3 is TGTGCCAGCAGCCAAGAAATGTACCGACTAGCGGGAGCTCCCGGGGAGCTGTTTTTT. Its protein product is CASSQEMYRLAGAPGELFF.